This T cell receptor (beta chain) was obtained from a study of cytomegalovirus exposure and HLA in healthy donors. The CDR3 has 14 amino acids. The germline V gene encodes CDR1 SEHNR and CDR2 FQNEAQ (reference sequence). V lost 2 bases, J lost 7 bases, and 5 bases stayed unmatched. In the PCR, 60 Vbeta and 13 Jbeta primers were used. Assay: immunoSEQ multiplex PCR; the TCRdb copy retains only in-frame clones and omits some. The sample shows some 200,000 clones, approximately 78% of them seen only once. The source of this sequence is a young woman in good health and CMV-seronegative. Sequencing was performed on PBMCs. J is TRBJ2-1 and V is TRBV7-9, with 7 nucleotides matching TRBD2. CDR3 region: CASSLTAGANEQFF. CDR3 nucleotide sequence: TGTGCCAGCAGCTTAACTGCGGGAGCGAATGAGCAGTTCTTC.